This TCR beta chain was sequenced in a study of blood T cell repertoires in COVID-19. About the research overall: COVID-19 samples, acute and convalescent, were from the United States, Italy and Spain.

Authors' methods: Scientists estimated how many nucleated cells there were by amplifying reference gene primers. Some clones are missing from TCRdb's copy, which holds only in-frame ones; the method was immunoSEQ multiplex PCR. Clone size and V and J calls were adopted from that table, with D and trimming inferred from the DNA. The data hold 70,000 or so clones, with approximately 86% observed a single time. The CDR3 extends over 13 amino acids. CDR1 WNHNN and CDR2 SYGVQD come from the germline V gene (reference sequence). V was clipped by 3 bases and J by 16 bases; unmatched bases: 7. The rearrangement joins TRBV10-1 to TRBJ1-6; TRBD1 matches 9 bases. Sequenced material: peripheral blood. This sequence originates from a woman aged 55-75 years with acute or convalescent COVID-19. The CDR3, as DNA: TGCGCCAGCAGTGAACCCGGGACAGGGACACTCCACTTT. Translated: CASSEPGTGTLHF.